The 25 T cell receptor beta chains below all came from one sample that was sequenced in a study of cytomegalovirus exposure and HLA in healthy donors. The PCR was carried out with 60 Vbeta primers and 13 Jbeta primers. Repertoires were generated with immunoSEQ multiplex PCR, while TCRdb's copy carries only in-frame clones and drops some. The table lists approximately 170,000 clones, almost 80% of them singletons. Sequencing input: PBMCs. The receptor source for this set is a woman aged 18-29 years in good health and CMV-seronegative.

In this sample, this clone turned up a few times. This rearrangement joins TRBV15 to TRBJ1-6, with a tentative D call TRBD1 (5 bases). The CDR3 is 19 amino acids. The V gene's germline CDR1 is LNHNV and CDR2 YYDKDF (reference sequence). Trimming cost V 0 bases and J 8 bases, with 23 bases left between them. CDR3 amino acids: CATSRDHRIQGGKDSPLHF. CDR3 in DNA: TGTGCCACCAGCAGAGATCACCGGATTCAGGGAGGAAAGGATTCACCCCTCCACTTT.

V gene TRBV5-1 combines with J gene TRBJ1-4, with 9 bases lining up with TRBD1. Germline CDR1 SGHRS, CDR2 YFSETQ. The ends lost 3 bases at V and 8 bases at J; junction bases unmatched: 11. This CDR3 has 16 amino acids. CDR3 loop: CASSWTGAGREEKLFF. In DNA, the CDR3 is TGCGCCAGCAGCTGGACAGGGGCGGGTAGAGAGGAAAAACTGTTTTTT.

The V and J genes are TRBV9 and TRBJ1-1; D is ambiguous. The CDR3 runs to 13 residues. V was clipped by 0 bases and J by 4 bases, with 7 bases between them. CDR1 is SGDLS and CDR2 is YYNGEE in the germline V gene. This CDR3 is CASSVAEVTEAFF. DNA of the CDR3: TGTGCCAGCAGCGTAGCGGAGGTCACTGAAGCTTTCTTT.

DNA for the CDR3: TGTGCCAGCAGCGCCTACTCCGAGCAGTACTTC. As protein: CASSAYSEQYF. The rearrangement links TRBV7-2 to TRBJ2-7; D gene ambiguous. Germline lookup yields CDR1 SGHTA and CDR2 FQGNSA. Trimming shortened V by 5 bases and J by 6 bases, and 8 bases separated the two germline ends. The CDR3 sequence is 11 residues long.

The V call is TRBV30, the J call TRBJ2-7; TRBD2 might be the D (7 bases). The CDR3 runs 13 residues. Per germline, CDR1 GTSNPN and CDR2 SVGIG (reference sequence). V lost 0 bases to trimming and J lost 4 bases, with 10 bases between them. CDR3 residues: CAWSVGGAYEQYF. The CDR3 nucleotides are TGTGCCTGGAGTGTAGGGGGGGCGTACGAGCAGTACTTC.

The J gene is TRBJ1-5, the V gene TRBV9; no firm D call. V was trimmed by 0 bases and J by 3 bases, leaving 10 bases between them. CDR1 and CDR2 (germline): SGDLS, YYNGEE. This CDR3 contains 15 residues. Here the CDR3 DNA reads TGTGCCAGCAGCGTAGGAGGGTTCCCCAATCAGCCCCAGCATTTT. It yields the protein CASSVGGFPNQPQHF.

V is TRBV15 and J is TRBJ1-2, with 7 bases that match TRBD1. CDR3 length: 13 amino acids. Germline trimming cut 9 bases from V and 5 bases from J; bases unmatched to any gene: 9. Germline-derived CDR1 and CDR2 are LNHNV and YYDKDF (reference sequence). CDR3 nucleotide sequence: TGTGCCACGGCCGTGGGGGACAGTTATGGCTACACCTTC. Its translation: CATAVGDSYGYTF.

This sequence joins TRBV5-1 and TRBJ2-3; the D gene is possibly TRBD2 (6 bases). V shed 3 bases and J shed 0 bases, with 14 bases lying between them. The germline V gene has CDR1 SGHRS and CDR2 YFSETQ. The CDR3 extends over 16 amino acids. The CDR3 loop reads CASSSVASGSTDTQYF. DNA of the CDR3: TGCGCCAGCAGCTCGGTGGCCAGCGGGAGCACAGATACGCAGTATTTT.

The chain joins TRBV28 to TRBJ1-3, with D possibly TRBD1 on 6 matching bases. This CDR3 is built from 14 residues. Germline-derived CDR1 and CDR2 are MDHEN and SYDVKM. Trimming pared 7 bases from V and 4 bases from J, leaving 14 bases between. The CDR3 DNA is TGTGCCAGCACGCAAGGGGGTTACGGAAACACCATATATTTT. It codes for CASTQGGYGNTIYF.

The rearrangement joins TRBV28 to TRBJ2-2, with D possibly being TRBD2 (6 bases). V was pared by 2 bases and J by 4 bases, with 14 bases between. Germline V lookup: CDR1 MDHEN, CDR2 SYDVKM. This CDR3 is 16 amino acids long. The CDR3 DNA reads as TGTGCCAGCAGTTTAGAGGTTAGCGGTCTCACCGGGGAGCTGTTTTTT. It yields the protein CASSLEVSGLTGELFF. Complete variable domain (other parts from reference TRBV28 and TRBJ2-2): DVKVTQSSRYLVKRTGEKVFLECVQDMDHENMFWYRQDPGLGLRLIYFSYDVKMKEKGDIPEGYSVSREKKERFSLILESASTNQTSMYLCASSLEVSGLTGELFFGEGSRLTVL.

The V call is TRBV7-6, the J call TRBJ2-2; 7 nucleotides match TRBD1. J gave up 13 bases and V 4 bases, and 6 bases lay outside the gene matches. The V gene's germline CDR1 is SGHVS and CDR2 FNYEAQ. The CDR3 has 12 amino acids. CDR3 amino acids: CASSYSGGGLFF. The CDR3 coding sequence is TGTGCCAGCAGCTACTCAGGGGGTGGGCTGTTTTTT.

As for this clone: At the DNA level, this CDR3 is encoded by other sequences in the same sample as well. The chain is built from TRBV9 and TRBJ2-1; D is possibly TRBD2 (5 bases). CDR1 is SGDLS and CDR2 is YYNGEE in the germline V gene. V was cut by 6 bases and J by 0 bases, with 7 bases left in between. The CDR3 loop spans 13 amino acids. CDR3 amino acids: CASNRDSYNEQFF. CDR3 nucleotides: TGTGCCAGCAACCGGGACTCCTACAATGAGCAGTTCTTC. Filled out from reference TRBV9 and TRBJ2-1, the complete variable domain reads DSGVTQTPKHLITATGQRVTLRCSPRSGDLSVYWYQQSLDQGLQFLIQYYNGEERAKGNILERFSAQQFPDLHSELNLSSLELGDSALYFCASNRDSYNEQFFGPGTRLTVL.

This chain uses TRBV9 with TRBJ2-7; 7 nucleotides align to TRBD2. The CDR3 is 18 residues long. Per germline, CDR1 SGDLS and CDR2 YYNGEE. V was pared by 1 base and J by 5 bases, with 18 bases of the junction left unmatched. The CDR3 bases are TGTGCCAGCAGCGTATACTCCACATCCGGGGGGTTAAGGAACGAGCAGTACTTC. Translating gives CASSVYSTSGGLRNEQYF.

This chain links TRBV2 with TRBJ1-1; unclear D gene. Germline V gene sequence: CDR1 SNHLY, CDR2 FYNNEI. This CDR3 comprises 13 residues. The V end lost 4 bases, the J end lost 5 bases, and 11 bases lay between the germline ends. The DNA of the CDR3 is TGTGCCAGCAGTGGGGAGATGGGGACTGAAGCTTTCTTT. It yields the protein CASSGEMGTEAFF.

V and J are TRBV29-1 and TRBJ2-3, with 7 bases fitting TRBD1. This CDR3 contains 15 residues. In germline, CDR1 is SQVTM, CDR2 ANQGSEA. J was trimmed by 0 bases and V by 6 bases; bases with no gene match: 9. This chain's CDR3 is CSVTGSEGSTDTQYF. The CDR3 DNA reads TGCAGCGTGACAGGGAGCGAAGGAAGCACAGATACGCAGTATTTT.

The J gene is TRBJ2-1, the V gene TRBV5-6; TRBD1 aligns across 9 bases. V shed 1 base and J 3 bases; nucleotides not matched to a gene: 2. Per the germline V gene, CDR1 is SGHDT and CDR2 is YYEEEE. CDR3 length: 15 amino acids. The CDR3 coding sequence is TGTGCCAGCAGCTTGAGACAGGGGGACTACAATGAGCAGTTCTTC. This codes for CASSLRQGDYNEQFF.

A single count supports this clone. The chain couples TRBV19 to TRBJ2-7; D unresolved. In germline, CDR1 is LNHDA, CDR2 SQIVND (reference sequence). The CDR3 contains 15 residues. Trimming stripped 6 bases from V and 3 bases from J, with 18 bases between. The CDR3 bases are TGTGCCAGTAGCCCCCGGAGTGGGTTCCTCTACGAGCAGTACTTC. Its translation: CASSPRSGFLYEQYF. The full variable domain, in which reference TRBV19 and TRBJ2-7 provide the parts outside the CDR3, is DGGITQSPKYLFRKEGQNVTLSCEQNLNHDAMYWYRQDPGQGLRLIYYSQIVNDFQKGDIAEGYSVSREKKESFPLTVTSAQKNPTAFYLCASSPRSGFLYEQYFGPGTRLTVT.

The gene calls are TRBV9 and TRBJ2-7; possible D gene TRBD2, 5 bases. Germline-derived CDR1 and CDR2 are SGDLS and YYNGEE. The CDR3 is made up of 13 amino acids. V lost 0 bases to trimming and J lost 3 bases, with 7 bases between them. The CDR3 reads CASSVATNYEQYF. The DNA of the CDR3 is TGTGCCAGCAGCGTAGCGACTAACTACGAGCAGTACTTC. The complete variable domain, with remaining parts taken from reference TRBV9 and TRBJ2-7, reads DSGVTQTPKHLITATGQRVTLRCSPRSGDLSVYWYQQSLDQGLQFLIQYYNGEERAKGNILERFSAQQFPDLHSELNLSSLELGDSALYFCASSVATNYEQYFGPGTRLTVT.

The chain uses TRBV4-1 and TRBJ2-2, with 12 bases identical to TRBD2. This CDR3 spans 18 amino acids. CDR1 is MGHRA and CDR2 is YSYEKL in the germline V gene. Trimming took 0 bases from V and 7 from J; bases not matched to a gene: 9. As DNA, the CDR3 is TGCGCCAGCAGCCAAGATGAGATCACTAGCGGGGGGTTCGGGGAGCTGTTTTTT. It codes for CASSQDEITSGGFGELFF.

This clone was detected only a few times. V gene TRBV7-9 combines with J gene TRBJ1-2, with 12 bases aligning to TRBD1. There are 14 residues in the CDR3. Germline V lookup: CDR1 SEHNR, CDR2 FQNEAQ (reference sequence). Trimming took 5 bases from V and 7 from J; bases not matched to a gene: 5. This CDR3 is CASSAGQGARGYTF. CDR3 sequence (DNA): TGTGCCAGCAGCGCGGGACAGGGGGCGCGTGGCTACACCTTC.

In nucleotides, the CDR3 is TGTGCCAGCAGCTTAGGGAGGGAGCAGTTCTTC. Its protein is CASSLGREQFF. This sequence joins TRBV7-9 and TRBJ2-1; possibly TRBD2 for D (5 bases). The CDR3 has 11 residues. Trimming took 1 base from V and 10 from J, leaving 5 bases between them. Germline CDR1 reads SEHNR; CDR2 reads FQNEAQ (reference sequence).

This chain connects TRBV5-6 to TRBJ1-4, with unresolved D. The V end was cut by 1 base, the J end by 4 bases, with 8 bases between. The germline CDR1 and CDR2 sequences are SGHDT and YYEEEE. CDR3 length equals 14 residues. The CDR3 DNA is TGTGCCAGCAGCTTGCCCCAGATTAATGAAAAACTGTTTTTT. This sequence encodes CASSLPQINEKLFF.

The rearrangement joins TRBV7-2 to TRBJ2-1, with 9 bases lining up with TRBD2. The CDR3 loop spans 15 amino acids. The trim removed 5 bases at V and 1 base at J, leaving 3 bases unmatched. The germline V gene has CDR1 SGHTA and CDR2 FQGNSA. Written as DNA, the CDR3 is TGTGCCAGCAGCGGAGCGGGGGGTTCCTACAATGAGCAGTTCTTC. Translated, it gives CASSGAGGSYNEQFF. The whole variable domain, remainder taken from reference TRBV7-2 and TRBJ2-1, is GAGVSQSPSNKVTEKGKDVELRCDPISGHTALYWYRQSLGQGLEFLIYFQGNSAPDKSGLPSDRFSAERTGGSVSTLTIQRTQQEDSAVYLCASSGAGGSYNEQFFGPGTRLTVL.

This chain joins TRBV30 and TRBJ1-1; no definite D call. This CDR3 is 11 amino acids long. Germline V gene sequence: CDR1 GTSNPN, CDR2 SVGIG (reference sequence). V lost 4 bases and J lost 6, with 9 bases in between. The CDR3 region is CAWIEAPEAFF. Here the CDR3 DNA reads TGTGCCTGGATTGAGGCTCCTGAAGCTTTCTTT.

The chain carries TRBV27 and TRBJ2-6; TRBD2 might be the D (5 bases). This CDR3 region has 14 residues. Per germline, CDR1 MNHEY and CDR2 SMNVEV (reference sequence). V lost 5 bases, J lost 1 base, and 6 bases lay in between. Here the CDR3 reads CASSRESGANVLTF. In DNA form, the CDR3 reads TGTGCCAGCAGTAGGGAGTCTGGGGCCAACGTCCTGACTTTC.